Below, 20 T cell receptor beta chains from the same sample are listed, as sequenced in a study of blood T cell repertoires in COVID-19. Profiling relied on immunoSEQ multiplex PCR, and the TCRdb table lists in-frame clones only, not all of them. The data hold tens of thousands of clones, with 86% observed a single time. The sequenced sample consisted of peripheral blood. These receptors came from a human donor with active COVID-19. The donor label of this sample is uncertain.

The CDR3 reads CASSLDTGGQGEQFF. Written as DNA, the CDR3 is TGCGCCAGCAGCTTGGATACGGGGGGGCAAGGTGAGCAGTTCTTC. The chain recombines TRBV5-1 with TRBJ2-1; 8 bases map to TRBD2. Looked up from germline, CDR1 is SGHRS and CDR2 is YFSETQ. The CDR3 is 15 residues long. Germline trimming cut 0 bases from V and 9 bases from J; bases unmatched to any gene: 8. The full variable domain, with the rest looked up from reference TRBV5-1 and TRBJ2-1, is KAGVTQTPRYLIKTRGQQVTLSCSPISGHRSVSWYQQTPGQGLQFLFEYFSETQRNKGNFPGRFSGRQFSNSRSEMNVSTLELGDSALYLCASSLDTGGQGEQFFGPGTRLTVL.

CDR3 protein: CASSLEPLSRSYNEQFF. The CDR3 DNA follows: TGTGCCAGCAGCTTGGAGCCCCTAAGCCGCTCCTACAATGAGCAGTTCTTC. The chain carries TRBV5-4 and TRBJ2-1; D gene uncertain. Germline CDR1 and CDR2: SGHNT and YYREEE (reference sequence). The CDR3 spans 17 residues. The germline V and J ends were trimmed by 0 bases and 0 bases, with 13 bases remaining between them.

V gene TRBV3-1 (or the pseudogene TRBV3-2) combines with J gene TRBJ2-1; 11 bases are shared with TRBD2. Germline CDR1 LGHDT, CDR2 YNNKEL (reference sequence). After removal of 1 base from V and 13 bases from J, the junction contained 6 bases not matched to a gene. CDR3 length: 14 amino acids. The CDR3 loop is CASSQVLAGGPQFF. CDR3 sequence (DNA): TGTGCCAGCAGCCAAGTCCTAGCGGGGGGTCCTCAGTTCTTC.

V and J are TRBV5-6 and TRBJ2-2; TRBD2 agrees at 7 bases. V was clipped by 2 bases and J by 2 bases; unmatched bases: 12. The CDR3 loop spans 18 amino acids. CDR1 and CDR2 from the germline V gene are SGHDT and YYEEEE. The CDR3 DNA reads TGTGCCAGCAGCTTATCTAGCGGAAGACCCCTCAACACCGGGGAGCTGTTTTTT. Its translation: CASSLSSGRPLNTGELFF.

The CDR3 DNA sequence: TGCGCCAGCATCCCGACAGATGTGGACAAAAACATTCAGTACTTC. Translated: CASIPTDVDKNIQYF. The chain uses TRBV10-1 and TRBJ2-4; a weak D match, TRBD1 (5 bases). The CDR3 spans 15 residues. Trimming left V 7 bases short and J 3 bases short, with 16 bases between. Germline CDR1 WNHNN, CDR2 SYGVQD (reference sequence).

The chain combines TRBV5-1 with TRBJ2-5; no firm D call. Deletions cut 0 bases from V and 2 bases from J, with 5 bases between. The CDR3 contains 13 residues. CDR1 is SGHRS and CDR2 is YFSETQ in the germline V gene. CDR3 coding DNA: TGCGCCAGCAGCTTGGGGCAGCAAGAGACCCAGTACTTC. Translated: CASSLGQQETQYF.

This clone has just one count. V usage is TRBV19 and J usage is TRBJ1-1; D not resolved. V was shortened by 2 bases and J by 5 bases, with 12 bases between the two germline ends. The germline V gene encodes CDR1 LNHDA and CDR2 SQIVND (reference sequence). The CDR3 sequence is 14 residues long. This chain's CDR3 is CASSILGSITEAFF. The CDR3 nucleotides read TGTGCCAGTAGTATACTGGGCTCTATTACTGAAGCTTTCTTT. Looking up the rest from reference TRBV19 and TRBJ1-1 gives the full variable domain: DGGITQSPKYLFRKEGQNVTLSCEQNLNHDAMYWYRQDPGQGLRLIYYSQIVNDFQKGDIAEGYSVSREKKESFPLTVTSAQKNPTAFYLCASSILGSITEAFFGQGTRLTVV.

The chain carries TRBV6-6 and TRBJ2-7; 9 nucleotides line up with TRBD1. V was pared by 1 base and J by 6 bases, with 7 bases of the junction left unmatched. The CDR3 length is 15 residues. CDR1 is MNHNY, CDR2 SVGAGI, per germline (reference sequence). CDR3 bases: TGTGCCAGCAGTTACTTGACAGGGGGTCTTGGCGAGCAGTACTTC. It codes for CASSYLTGGLGEQYF.

This chain joins TRBV15 and TRBJ2-7, with a tentative D call TRBD2 (6 bases). Trimming pared 0 bases from V and 5 bases from J, leaving 20 bases between. CDR3 length: 17 residues. Germline CDR1 and CDR2: LNHNV and YYDKDF (reference sequence). This chain's CDR3 is CATSRESLQAGSHEQYF. CDR3 nucleotides: TGTGCCACCAGCAGAGAGTCCCTGCAGGCGGGGTCCCACGAGCAGTACTTC.

The chain employs TRBV14 and TRBJ1-3, with D uncertain. The V end lost 5 bases, the J end lost 4 bases, and 9 bases lay between the germline ends. Germline V gives CDR1 SGHDN, CDR2 FVKESK. The CDR3 sequence is 13 residues long. CDR3 coding DNA: TGTGCCAGCAGCGTCTCTCCGGGAAACACCATATATTTT. It specifies CASSVSPGNTIYF.

CDR3 region: CASSQDKGVSGNTIYF. In DNA form, the CDR3 reads TGCGCCAGCAGCCAAGATAAGGGGGTCTCTGGAAACACCATATATTTT. The J gene is TRBJ1-3, the V gene TRBV4-1, with a tentative D call TRBD1 (6 bases). CDR3 size: 16 residues. Germline lookup yields CDR1 MGHRA and CDR2 YSYEKL. The ends were cut back, 0 bases at V and 0 bases at J, with 9 bases in the middle.

The chain couples TRBV14 to TRBJ1-1, with 7 positions matching TRBD1. V lost 5 bases, J lost 2 bases, and 5 bases stayed unmatched. The CDR3 length is 14 residues. CDR1 is SGHDN and CDR2 is FVKESK in the germline V gene. CDR3 sequence (DNA): TGTGCCAGCAGCAACAGGGGTGGAAACACTGAAGCTTTCTTT. This sequence encodes CASSNRGGNTEAFF.

This rearrangement joins TRBV3-1 (or the pseudogene TRBV3-2) to TRBJ2-2; possibly TRBD2 for D (6 bases). Trimming took 0 bases from V and 5 from J, leaving 16 bases between them. This CDR3 is built from 17 residues. Germline CDR1 and CDR2: LGHDT and YNNKEL (reference sequence). CDR3 in DNA: TGTGCCAGCAGCCAAGATTACGCAGGGAGGACTACCGGGGAGCTGTTTTTT. This translates into CASSQDYAGRTTGELFF.

The genes are TRBV28 and TRBJ1-3; no clear D. This CDR3 contains 12 residues. Germline assignment: CDR1 MDHEN and CDR2 SYDVKM. V was pared by 3 bases and J by 8 bases, with 8 bases between. The CDR3 nucleotides read TGTGCCAGCAGTTTGCAGGAGGACACCATATATTTT. Encoded protein: CASSLQEDTIYF.

The chain is built from TRBV23-1 and TRBJ2-3, with TRBD2 identical over 8 bases. TRBV23-1 falls under the ORF class, with uncertain function. This CDR3 contains 16 residues. Unmatched junction bases numbered 7, after V lost 0 bases and J lost 5 bases. The CDR3 sequence: CASSQSERELKDTQYF. CDR3 bases: TGCGCCAGCAGTCAATCGGAGCGGGAGCTCAAAGATACGCAGTATTTT.

This sequence joins TRBV9 and TRBJ1-2; a possible D gene is TRBD1 (6 bases). V lost 5 bases to trimming and J lost 5 bases, with 10 bases between them. Germline V lookup: CDR1 SGDLS, CDR2 YYNGEE. The CDR3 spans 12 residues. CDR3 DNA sequence: TGTGCCAGCAGGGGGGCAGCTTATGGCTACACCTTC. It encodes CASRGAAYGYTF.

The chain employs TRBV7-2 and TRBJ1-2; D remains ambiguous. Germline lookup yields CDR1 SGHTA and CDR2 FQGNSA. V was shortened by 1 base and J by 2 bases, with 11 bases between the two germline ends. The CDR3 is 15 amino acids. As DNA, the CDR3 is TGTGCCAGCAGCTTAGGTGGAGGGTTCAACTATGGCTACACCTTC. Its translation: CASSLGGGFNYGYTF.

V is TRBV18 and J is TRBJ2-7; 8 bases agree with TRBD1. J lost 9 bases, V lost 3 bases, and 10 bases had no gene match. The V gene's germline CDR1 is KGHSH and CDR2 LQKENI. The CDR3 extends over 14 amino acids. CDR3 residues: CASSPGQGAPGQYF. CDR3 DNA: TGTGCCAGCTCACCCGGACAGGGCGCGCCGGGGCAGTACTTC. The full variable domain, in which reference TRBV18 and TRBJ2-7 provide the parts outside the CDR3, is NAGVMQNPRHLVRRRGQEARLRCSPMKGHSHVYWYRQLPEEGLKFMVYLQKENIIDESGMPKERFSAEFPKEGPSILRIQQVVRGDSAAYFCASSPGQGAPGQYFGPGTRLTVT.

V is TRBV4-2 and J is TRBJ2-3; TRBD2 matches 8 bases. The trim removed 4 bases at V and 7 bases at J, leaving 16 bases unmatched. The CDR3 is 17 amino acids. Germline V lookup: CDR1 LGHNA, CDR2 YNFKEQ. The CDR3 loop is CASSPRALAGKGNTQYF. In DNA, the CDR3 is TGTGCCAGCAGCCCCCGTGCATTAGCGGGAAAGGGGAATACGCAGTATTTT.

The chain couples TRBV6-2 or TRBV6-3 to TRBJ1-2, with 11 bases identical to TRBD1. Trimming at V came to 5 bases and at J to 7 bases, leaving 6 bases not matched to a gene. Germline CDR1 MNHEY, CDR2 SVGEGT. CDR3 length: 14 amino acids. CDR3 nucleotide sequence: TGTGCCAGCAGTCGCCGGACAGGGGGCTTTGGCTACACCTTC. This codes for CASSRRTGGFGYTF.